This note documents a single T cell receptor beta chain sequence. Its antigen remains unknown. Since all of the isolated RNA was reverse transcribed, expressed TCRB transcripts were what got sequenced. The data were produced by immunoSEQ multiplex PCR, yet TCRdb's version contains in-frame clones alone and is incomplete. The sample yields 200,000 to 250,000 clones, 25% to 30% seen once. Germline-derived CDR1 and CDR2 are SQVTM and ANQGSEA. The CDR3 runs to 16 residues. Deletions cut 1 base from V and 7 bases from J, with 22 bases between. This entry belongs to a study of beta chain features in type 1 diabetes. Points from the study as a whole: People with Type 1 diabetes carried modestly yet significantly shorter TCRB CDR3s in all four CD4+ subsets. It was among patients, rather than healthy donors, that naive, central memory and Treg TCRB repertoires appeared more similar.

The TCR sequence derives from a man aged 30-40 years in good health. The sample comprised central memory CD4+ T cells from blood. The chain joins TRBV29-1 to TRBJ2-5; D may be TRBD1 (6 bases). Here the CDR3 reads CSVEAHRSGDVGTQYF. In nucleotides, the CDR3 is TGCAGCGTTGAAGCCCACAGGTCAGGGGATGTGGGGACCCAGTACTTC.